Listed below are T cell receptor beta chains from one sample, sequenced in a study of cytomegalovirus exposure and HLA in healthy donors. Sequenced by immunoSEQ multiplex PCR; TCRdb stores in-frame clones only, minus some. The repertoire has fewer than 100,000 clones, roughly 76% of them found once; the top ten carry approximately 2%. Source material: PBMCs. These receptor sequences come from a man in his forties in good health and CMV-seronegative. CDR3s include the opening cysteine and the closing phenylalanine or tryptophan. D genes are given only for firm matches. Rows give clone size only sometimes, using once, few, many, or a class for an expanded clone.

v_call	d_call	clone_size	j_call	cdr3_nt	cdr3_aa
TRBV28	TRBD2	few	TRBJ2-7	TGTGCCAGCAAAACTAGCGGGGGGACCTACGAGCAGTACTTC	CASKTSGGTYEQYF
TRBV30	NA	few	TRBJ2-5	TGTGCCTGGAGTTGGCGGCCAGGACAGAAGCTTAGGGCTGAGACCCAGTACTTC	CAWSWRPGQKLRAETQYF
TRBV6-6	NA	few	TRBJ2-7	TGTGCCAGCAGTTACCGACCAACAGGTTACGAGCAGTACTTC	CASSYRPTGYEQYF
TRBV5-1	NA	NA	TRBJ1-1	TGCGCCAGCAGCTTGGGTCGTGGCGGGAACACTGAAGCTTTCTTT	CASSLGRGGNTEAFF
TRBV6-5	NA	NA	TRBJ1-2	TGTGCCAGCAGTTTCACGTCAGATTACACCTATGGCTACACCTTC	CASSFTSDYTYGYTF
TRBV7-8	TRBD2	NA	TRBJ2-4	TGTGCCAGCAGCGAATCCGGGACTAGCGGTGCCGGGGCCAAAAACATTCAGTACTTC	CASSESGTSGAGAKNIQYF
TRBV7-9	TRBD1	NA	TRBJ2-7	TGTGCCAGCAGCTCGACGGGACAGTCCTACGAGCAGTACTTC	CASSSTGQSYEQYF
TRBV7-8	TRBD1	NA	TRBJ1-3	TGTGCCAGCAGCTTATATGCGTCCAGGGGGGTAGTAGGAAACACCATATATTTT	CASSLYASRGVVGNTIYF
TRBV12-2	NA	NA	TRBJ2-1	TGTGCAAGTCGCTTAGGCCTTAGCCCGGGGACTAACGATGAGCAGTTCTTC	CASRLGLSPGTNDEQFF
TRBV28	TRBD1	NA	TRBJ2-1	TGTGCCAGCAAGGAGGGACAGGGCTGGTTTGAGCAGTTCTTC	CASKEGQGWFEQFF
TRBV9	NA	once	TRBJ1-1	TGTGCCAGCAGCGTAGTGTCAGGGGCCGCTGAAGCTTTCTTT	CASSVVSGAAEAFF
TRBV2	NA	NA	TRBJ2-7	TGTGCCAGCAGTGGGATAAGGACAGTTTACGAGCAGTACTTC	CASSGIRTVYEQYF
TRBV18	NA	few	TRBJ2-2	TGTGCCAGCTCACCGCGCGCGGGCACCGGGGAGCTGTTTTTT	CASSPRAGTGELFF
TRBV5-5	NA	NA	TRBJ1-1	TGTGCCAGCAGCTTGGGGCCGACTTGGGACACTGAAGCTTTCTTT	CASSLGPTWDTEAFF
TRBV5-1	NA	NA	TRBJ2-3	TGCGCCAGCAGCGTAAACAGGGCAGATACGCAGTATTTT	CASSVNRADTQYF
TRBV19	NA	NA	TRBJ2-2	TGTGCCAGTAGAGCGACTAGGTCCGGGGAGCTGTTTTTT	CASRATRSGELFF
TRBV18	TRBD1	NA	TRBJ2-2	TGTGCCAGCTCACCGCGGACAGGTTCGAACACCGGGGAGCTGTTTTTT	CASSPRTGSNTGELFF
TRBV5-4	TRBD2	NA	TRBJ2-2	TGTGCCAGCAGTGTGGGGGGGGGCACCGGGGAGCTGTTTTTT	CASSVGGGTGELFF
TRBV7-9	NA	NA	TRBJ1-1	TGTGCCAGCAGCGTACAAAGGGGCAGGAGTAACACTGAAGCTTTCTTT	CASSVQRGRSNTEAFF
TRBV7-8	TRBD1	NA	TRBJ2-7	TGTGCCAGCAGCCCCTACCACAGGGGGCTTACCTACGAGCAGTACTTC	CASSPYHRGLTYEQYF
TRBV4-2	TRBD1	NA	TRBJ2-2	TGTGCCAGCAGCGGGCATCTCAGGGGGACCGGGGAGCTGTTTTTT	CASSGHLRGTGELFF
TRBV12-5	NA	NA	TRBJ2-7	TGTGCTAGTTCGTACGAGCAGTACTTC	CASSYEQYF
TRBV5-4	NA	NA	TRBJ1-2	TGTGCCAGCAGCTTCGTCCTGAACTATGGCTACACCTTC	CASSFVLNYGYTF
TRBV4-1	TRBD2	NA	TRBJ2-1	TGCGCCAGCAGCCAAGAGGCCTGGGCTAGCGGGGCGACCAATGAGCAGTTCTTC	CASSQEAWASGATNEQFF
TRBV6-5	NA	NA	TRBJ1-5	TGTGCCAGCAGCCAGACCGGCCAGGGTCAGCCCCAGCATTTT	CASSQTGQGQPQHF
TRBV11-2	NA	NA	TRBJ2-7	TGTGCCAGCAGCTTATCCCTTTTCTACGAGCAGTACTTC	CASSLSLFYEQYF
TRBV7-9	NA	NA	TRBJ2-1	TGTGCCAGCAGCTCTGTCTCCCTGTCCTACAATGAGCAGTTCTTC	CASSSVSLSYNEQFF
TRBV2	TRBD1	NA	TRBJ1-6	TGTGCCAGCAGTGATGGGACAGGGTTTTTACCCCTCCACTTT	CASSDGTGFLPLHF